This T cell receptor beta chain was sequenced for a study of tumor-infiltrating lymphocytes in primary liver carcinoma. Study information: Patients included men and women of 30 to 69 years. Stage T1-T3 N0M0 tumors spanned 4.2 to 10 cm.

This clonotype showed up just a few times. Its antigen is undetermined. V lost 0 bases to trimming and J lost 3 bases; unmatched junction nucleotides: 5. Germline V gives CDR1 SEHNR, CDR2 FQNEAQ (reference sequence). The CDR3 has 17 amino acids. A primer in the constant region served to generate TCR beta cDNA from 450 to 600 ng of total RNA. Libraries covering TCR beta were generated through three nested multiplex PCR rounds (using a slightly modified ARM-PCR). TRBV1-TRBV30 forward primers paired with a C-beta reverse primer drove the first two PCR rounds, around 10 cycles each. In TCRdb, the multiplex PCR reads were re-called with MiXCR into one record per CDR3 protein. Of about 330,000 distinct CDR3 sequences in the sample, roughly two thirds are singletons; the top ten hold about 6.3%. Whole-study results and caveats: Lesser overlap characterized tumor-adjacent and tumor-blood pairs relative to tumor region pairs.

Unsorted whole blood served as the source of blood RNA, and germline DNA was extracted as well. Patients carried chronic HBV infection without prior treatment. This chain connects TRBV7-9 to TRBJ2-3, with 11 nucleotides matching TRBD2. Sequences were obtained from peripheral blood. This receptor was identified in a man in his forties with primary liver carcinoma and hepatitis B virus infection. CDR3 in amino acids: CASSLALGLADTDTQYF. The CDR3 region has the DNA TGTGCCAGCAGCTTAGCCTTGGGACTAGCGGATACAGATACGCAGTATTTT.